The rows below give T cell receptor beta chains drawn from one sample of a study of blood T cell repertoires in COVID-19. The protocol was immunoSEQ multiplex PCR, while the TCRdb copy is restricted to in-frame clones and leaves out a portion. The sample shows 20,000 or so clones, about 85% of them seen only once. Sequencing was carried out using peripheral blood. The source of these receptors is a human donor with active COVID-19. The donor label of this sample is uncertain. Both conserved end residues are part of each CDR3. The D gene is left open where the match is weak. Clone size is stated in some rows and not others, as once, few, many or a class when expanded.

j_gene | v_gene | abundance | d_gene | CDR3aa | CDR3nt
TRBJ2-1 | TRBV30 | medium-sized | . | CAWTGAGDEQFF | TGTGCCTGGACAGGGGCTGGGGATGAGCAGTTCTTC
TRBJ1-1 | TRBV11-1 | . | TRBD1 | CASSYGTGGTEAFF | TGTGCCAGCAGCTATGGGACAGGGGGCACTGAAGCTTTCTTT
TRBJ2-7 | TRBV11-2 | . | TRBD2 | CASRPTLAGGYEQYF | TGTGCCAGCAGGCCGACCCTAGCGGGCGGGTACGAGCAGTACTTC
TRBJ2-5 | TRBV7-9 | . | TRBD2 | CASSHGRSGETQYF | TGTGCCAGCAGCCACGGGAGGTCGGGAGAGACCCAGTACTTC
TRBJ2-1 | TRBV28 | . | . | CASSQNPDTGHPFF | TGTGCCAGCAGTCAAAACCCGGACACCGGCCATCCGTTCTTC
TRBJ2-7 | TRBV25-1 | . | TRBD1 | CASSESGTGSYEQYF | TGTGCCAGCAGTGAATCCGGGACAGGCTCCTACGAGCAGTACTTC
TRBJ2-7 | TRBV19 | . | . | CASSIPLGGRIEQYF | TGTGCCAGTAGTATCCCGCTGGGGGGGCGCATCGAGCAGTACTTC
TRBJ2-1 | TRBV5-1 | . | TRBD2 | CASSGGDYNFGEQFF | TGCGCCAGCAGCGGGGGGGACTACAATTTCGGCGAGCAGTTCTTC
TRBJ2-1 | TRBV7-9 | . | . | CASVPGKNVYNEQFF | TGTGCCAGCGTACCCGGGAAAAACGTCTACAATGAGCAGTTCTTC
TRBJ2-2 | TRBV6-1 | . | TRBD2 | CASSASLAGVTGELFF | TGTGCCAGCAGTGCCTCCCTAGCGGGAGTCACCGGGGAGCTGTTTTTT
TRBJ2-4 | TRBV28 | . | . | CASSDQRNIQYF | TGTGCCAGCAGTGACCAGCGAAACATTCAGTACTTC
TRBJ2-2 | TRBV28 | . | . | CASPRERTNTGELFF | TGTGCCAGCCCGAGGGAGCGGACGAACACCGGGGAGCTGTTTTTT
TRBJ2-3 | TRBV4-3 | . | . | CASSQVQTGAGADTQYF | TGCGCCAGCAGCCAAGTACAGACGGGAGCGGGCGCAGATACGCAGTATTTT
TRBJ2-7 | TRBV5-6 | . | TRBD1 | CASSPLTGGRGEQYF | TGTGCCAGCAGCCCCTTGACAGGGGGCAGGGGCGAGCAGTACTTC
TRBJ2-2 | TRBV24-1 | . | . | CATSERGGVNTGELFF | TGTGCCACCAGTGAACGTGGCGGGGTGAACACCGGGGAGCTGTTTTTT
TRBJ1-1 | TRBV7-9 | . | . | CASSYDSGDTEAFF | TGTGCCAGCAGCTACGACTCGGGGGACACTGAAGCTTTCTTT
TRBJ1-1 | TRBV6-2/TRBV6-3 | . | . | CASSYSSQGGTEAFF | TGTGCCAGCAGTTACTCCTCGCAGGGTGGCACTGAAGCTTTCTTT
TRBJ2-7 | TRBV28 | . | TRBD1 | CASTRTGTYEQYF | TGTGCCAGCACCCGGACAGGGACCTACGAGCAGTACTTC
TRBJ2-1 | TRBV9 | . | TRBD2 | CASSVSGGPNNVFF | TGTGCCAGCAGCGTCAGCGGGGGACCCAACAATGTGTTCTTC
TRBJ2-7 | TRBV4-3 | once | TRBD1 | CASSQGYPGTAWYEQYF | TGCGCCAGCAGCCAAGGGTACCCCGGGACAGCATGGTACGAGCAGTACTTC
TRBJ2-2 | TRBV7-9 | few | TRBD2 | CASSLAQRETGELFF | TGTGCCAGCAGCTTAGCCCAGCGGGAGACCGGGGAGCTGTTTTTT
TRBJ1-1 | TRBV28 | . | TRBD1 | CASSPQGEGTEAFF | TGTGCCAGCAGTCCACAGGGGGAGGGGACTGAAGCTTTCTTT
TRBJ2-7 | TRBV28 | once | TRBD2 | CASSLTSGSDEQYF | TGTGCCAGCAGCCTTACTAGCGGGAGCGACGAGCAGTACTTC
TRBJ1-1 | TRBV5-4 | . | . | CASSPTGTPEAFF | TGTGCCAGCAGCCCCACAGGGACCCCTGAAGCTTTCTTT
TRBJ1-1 | TRBV7-8 | . | TRBD1 | CASRLDRVGTEAFF | TGTGCCAGCAGACTCGACAGGGTAGGCACTGAAGCTTTCTTT
TRBJ1-2 | TRBV6-2/TRBV6-3 | . | TRBD1 | CASSRNRGAYGYTF | TGTGCCAGCAGTCGGAACAGGGGGGCCTATGGCTACACCTTC
TRBJ2-2 | TRBV5-5 | . | TRBD1 | CASSFTGDSGELFF | TGTGCCAGCAGCTTTACAGGGGATTCCGGGGAGCTGTTTTTT
TRBJ2-7 | TRBV19 | once | TRBD1 | CASSLRQGGYEQYF | TGTGCCAGTAGTTTGCGACAGGGCGGATACGAGCAGTACTTC
TRBJ2-1 | TRBV7-3 | . | TRBD2 | CASSSRLADTNEQFF | TGTGCCAGCAGCTCTCGACTAGCGGACACCAATGAGCAGTTCTTC
TRBJ2-7 | TRBV4-1 | . | . | CASSQEKQGAYEQYF | TGCGCCAGCAGCCAAGAGAAACAGGGCGCCTACGAGCAGTACTTC
TRBJ2-5 | TRBV5-4 | . | . | CASSLNGQGGETQYF | TGTGCCAGCAGCTTGAACGGGCAGGGGGGAGAGACCCAGTACTTC
TRBJ2-1 | TRBV5-1 | . | TRBD2 | CASSLELARERNNEQFF | TGCGCCAGCAGCTTGGAGTTGGCGCGGGAGAGAAACAATGAGCAGTTCTTC
TRBJ2-7 | TRBV9 | . | TRBD2 | CASSVGAGGANYEQYF | TGTGCCAGCAGCGTAGGGGCGGGAGGGGCGAATTACGAGCAGTACTTC
TRBJ1-2 | TRBV28 | once | . | CAIRATGSPSGYTF | TGTGCCATCAGGGCAACAGGGTCCCCCTCTGGCTACACCTTC
TRBJ2-1 | TRBV28 | . | TRBD2 | CASDGGTSGYNEQFF | TGTGCCAGCGATGGGGGGACTAGCGGTTACAATGAGCAGTTCTTC
TRBJ2-1 | TRBV11-3 | . | . | CASSQGPRNEQFF | TGTGCCAGCAGCCAGGGGCCCCGGAATGAGCAGTTCTTC
TRBJ2-5 | TRBV30 | . | . | CAWTDRETQYF | TGTGCCTGGACTGACAGGGAGACCCAGTACTTC
TRBJ2-1 | TRBV11-3 | . | TRBD2 | CASGREAYNEQFF | TGTGCCAGCGGGCGGGAGGCGTACAATGAGCAGTTCTTC
TRBJ1-1 | TRBV27 | . | TRBD1 | CASSRLRGPDTEAFF | TGTGCCAGCAGTCGTCTGAGGGGGCCGGACACTGAAGCTTTCTTT
TRBJ2-6 | TRBV5-4 | once | . | CASSSTSTRIGANVLTF | TGTGCCAGCAGCTCCACTAGTACTCGGATTGGGGCCAACGTCCTGACTTTC
TRBJ2-1 | TRBV6-5 | . | TRBD1 | CASSRGTGGINEQFF | TGTGCCAGCAGCCGAGGGACAGGGGGTATCAATGAGCAGTTCTTC
TRBJ1-1 | TRBV6-6 | . | TRBD1 | CASSYGDSEAFF | TGTGCCAGCAGTTATGGGGACAGTGAAGCTTTCTTT
TRBJ2-3 | TRBV19 | . | TRBD2 | CASSARTSGRVFTQYF | TGTGCCAGTAGTGCCAGAACTAGCGGGAGGGTATTTACGCAGTATTTT
TRBJ2-7 | TRBV11-2 | . | . | CATEGANYEQYF | TGTGCAACGGAGGGCGCGAACTACGAGCAGTACTTC
TRBJ2-3 | TRBV10-2 | . | . | CASSVTSGSTDTQYF | TGCGCCAGCAGTGTGACTAGTGGGAGCACAGATACGCAGTATTTT
TRBJ2-1 | TRBV5-4 | . | . | CASSLVGARNEQFF | TGTGCCAGCAGCTTGGTGGGGGCGCGCAATGAGCAGTTCTTC
TRBJ2-7 | TRBV9 | . | TRBD1 | CASSVGAGTGRGEQYF | TGTGCCAGCAGCGTAGGTGCCGGGACAGGGCGGGGAGAGCAGTACTTC
TRBJ2-5 | TRBV19 | . | TRBD1 | CASSKGASRETQYF | TGTGCCAGTAGTAAGGGGGCTAGCCGAGAGACCCAGTACTTC